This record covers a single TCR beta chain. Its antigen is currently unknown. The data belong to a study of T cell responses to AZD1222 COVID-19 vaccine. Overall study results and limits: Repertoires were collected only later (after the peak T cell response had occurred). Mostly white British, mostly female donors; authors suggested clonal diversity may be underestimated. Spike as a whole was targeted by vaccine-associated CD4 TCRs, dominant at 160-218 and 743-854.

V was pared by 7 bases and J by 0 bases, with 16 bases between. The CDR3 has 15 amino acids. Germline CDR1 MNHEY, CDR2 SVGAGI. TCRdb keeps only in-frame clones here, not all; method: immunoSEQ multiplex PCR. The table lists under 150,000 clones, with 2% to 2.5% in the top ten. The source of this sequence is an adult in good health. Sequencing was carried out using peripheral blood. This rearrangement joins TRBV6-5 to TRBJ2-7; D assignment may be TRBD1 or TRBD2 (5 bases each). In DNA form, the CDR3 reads TGTGCCAGCACCCCCCCATTTGGGGGCTCCTACGAGCAGTACTTC. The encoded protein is CASTPPFGGSYEQYF.